These 27 T cell receptor beta chains came from one sample sequenced in a study of shared clonotypes between healthy human individuals. The assay was immunoSEQ multiplex PCR, and TCRdb's table has in-frame clones only and misses some. The sample contains roughly 2.2 million clones, roughly 90% of which appear only once. The material sequenced was naive CD4+ T cells from PBMCs. Subset in this sample: CD45RA+ positively selected. These receptors all stem from a man between 18 and 29 years old in good health. Some clones in this sample may be carry-over from other donors' samples.

This chain joins TRBV5-6 and TRBJ2-1; TRBD1 might be the D (6 bases). The CDR3 is made up of 14 amino acids. The germline V and J ends were trimmed by 4 bases and 5 bases, with 13 bases remaining between them. Germline V gene sequence: CDR1 SGHDT, CDR2 YYEEEE. The CDR3 DNA reads as TGTGCCAGCAGCCGTAGAGGGGGAAACAATGAGCAGTTCTTC. This encodes CASSRRGGNNEQFF. Full variable domain (missing parts from reference TRBV5-6 and TRBJ2-1): DAGVTQSPTHLIKTRGQQVTLRCSPKSGHDTVSWYQQALGQGPQFIFQYYEEEERQRGNFPDRFSGHQFPNYSSELNVNALLLGDSALYLCASSRRGGNNEQFFGPGTRLTVL.

This clone was seen once. This chain links TRBV7-9 with TRBJ2-2, with D possibly being TRBD2 (6 bases). The CDR3 loop spans 13 amino acids. V was cut by 5 bases and J by 6 bases, with 10 bases left in between. Germline V CDR1 and CDR2: SEHNR, FQNEAQ (reference sequence). This CDR3 is CASSPGRPGELFF. For the CDR3, the DNA is TGTGCCAGCAGCCCCGGGAGACCCGGGGAGCTGTTTTTT.

The V gene is TRBV27, the J gene TRBJ2-7; 10 bases match TRBD1. Germline values: CDR1 MNHEY, CDR2 SMNVEV (reference sequence). The junction had 9 bases not matched to a gene; V was cut back by 5 bases and J by 5 bases. The CDR3 loop spans 15 amino acids. The CDR3 DNA reads as TGTGCCAGCAGTGCGCCGGGACAGGGGTTCGACGAGCAGTACTTC. The encoded protein is CASSAPGQGFDEQYF.

V usage is TRBV27 and J usage is TRBJ1-2; tentative D call: TRBD1 (6 bases). Germline CDR1 and CDR2: MNHEY and SMNVEV (reference sequence). With 2 bases removed from V and 6 bases from J, the gap between germline ends came to 16 bases. The CDR3 runs 15 residues. CDR3 amino acids: CASSLRQERSHGYTF. The CDR3 nucleotides read TGTGCCAGCAGTTTAAGACAGGAAAGGTCCCATGGCTACACCTTC.

The J gene is TRBJ1-4, the V gene TRBV20-1; no definite D call. The CDR3 is 11 residues long. Trimming took off 2 bases at V and 8 bases at J, with 6 bases between the two ends. Germline V CDR1 and CDR2: DFQATT, SNEGSKA (reference sequence). In DNA, the CDR3 is TGCAGTGCTAGAACTTGGGAAAAACTGTTTTTT. Encoded protein: CSARTWEKLFF.

This clone showed up just once. The rearrangement joins TRBV5-1 to TRBJ2-7; no clear D gene. V was pared by 3 bases and J by 2 bases, with 12 bases between. This CDR3 is built from 14 residues. The germline V gene encodes CDR1 SGHRS and CDR2 YFSETQ. CDR3 nucleotide sequence: TGCGCCAGCAGCTCCAACAGTAGGCCCTACGAGCAGTACTTC. This gives the protein CASSSNSRPYEQYF.

This clone has just one count. The gene calls are TRBV11-2 and TRBJ2-6; no firm D call. The CDR3 spans 16 residues. The ends were cut back, 5 bases at V and 0 bases at J, with 11 bases in the middle. Per germline, CDR1 SGHAT and CDR2 FQNNGV. For the CDR3, the DNA is TGTGCCAGCAGCCCATTTATGGACTCTGGGGCCAACGTCCTGACTTTC. As protein: CASSPFMDSGANVLTF.

The chain links TRBV5-4 to TRBJ1-1; TRBD1 is a possible D gene (6 bases). The CDR3 extends over 13 amino acids. Germline V CDR1 and CDR2: SGHNT, YYREEE (reference sequence). Trimming cost V 4 bases and J 11 bases, with 18 bases left between them. CDR3 amino acids: CASSQGGTGGAFF. For the CDR3, the DNA is TGTGCCAGCAGCCAAGGGGGGACGGGGGGCGCTTTCTTT.

This chain uses TRBV28 with TRBJ2-3; 7 bases align to TRBD2. Germline CDR1 MDHEN, CDR2 SYDVKM. The CDR3 is made up of 12 amino acids. The CDR3 region is CALGGGTDTQYF. The CDR3 DNA sequence: TGTGCTTTGGGAGGGGGCACAGATACGCAGTATTTT.

This clone was picked up one time. The chain recombines TRBV5-1 with TRBJ2-5, with D perhaps assigned TRBD1 or TRBD2 (5 bases each). Germline V lookup: CDR1 SGHRS, CDR2 YFSETQ. CDR3 length: 15 amino acids. With 4 bases removed from V and 5 bases from J, the gap between germline ends came to 18 bases. The CDR3 reads CASSPGFGAPETQYF. The CDR3 coding sequence is TGCGCCAGCAGCCCGGGGTTTGGGGCCCCGGAGACCCAGTACTTC.

Comment on this clone: One end of the junction varies from germline; a read error may be responsible. The chain links TRBV9 to TRBJ1-2, with D perhaps matching TRBD1 (5 bases). The CDR3 has 15 amino acids. Germline CDR1 SGDLS, CDR2 YYNGEE. The CDR3, as DNA: TGTGCCAGCAGCTTACGACAGACGGGCGGCTATGGCTGCACCTTC. Its translation: CASSLRQTGGYGCTF.

This clone was observed once. The rearrangement uses TRBV7-2 and TRBJ2-7; D not resolved. The CDR3 length is 13 residues. Germline V gene lookup returns CDR1 SGHTA and CDR2 FQGNSA. Trimming took off 1 base at V and 10 bases at J, with 14 bases between the two ends. CDR3 amino acids: CASSLVTVGDQYF. The CDR3 DNA reads TGTGCCAGCAGCTTAGTTACGGTCGGCGATCAGTACTTC.

The V call is TRBV6-5, the J call TRBJ2-5, with D perhaps matching TRBD1 (8 bases). This CDR3 comprises 14 residues. The V end was cut by 7 bases, the J end by 5 bases, with 17 bases between. The germline CDR1 and CDR2 sequences are MNHEY and SVGAGI. CDR3 in DNA: TGTGCCAGCACCCCTGACAGGGGAGGGGAGACCCAGTACTTC. Translation gives CASTPDRGGETQYF.

Comment on this clone: The same CDR3 is also encoded by other DNA sequences in this sample. The chain is built from TRBV30 and TRBJ2-4, with D possibly TRBD1 on 5 matching bases. This CDR3 is 14 amino acids long. The V end lost 3 bases, the J end lost 15 bases, and 24 bases lay between the germline ends. Looked up from germline, CDR1 is GTSNPN and CDR2 is SVGIG (reference sequence). The DNA for the CDR3 is TGTGCCTGGAGCGTTGTCCCGGTCAGCAGGGATCTGTACTTC. Amino acids: CAWSVVPVSRDLYF.

The chain couples TRBV28 to TRBJ1-2, with 9 bases matching TRBD1. The CDR3 is made up of 15 amino acids. CDR1 is MDHEN and CDR2 is SYDVKM in the germline V gene. The V and J ends lost 6 bases and 8 bases, in that order; junction bases with no gene match: 13. The CDR3 loop reads CASRTPGQGPGGYTF. CDR3 coding DNA: TGTGCCAGCAGAACCCCGGGACAGGGTCCGGGGGGCTACACCTTC.

The chain recombines TRBV5-6 with TRBJ2-3; 8 bases match TRBD2. J was trimmed by 4 bases and V by 4 bases; bases with no gene match: 8. Germline lookup yields CDR1 SGHDT and CDR2 YYEEEE. This CDR3 has 15 residues. The CDR3 coding sequence is TGTGCCAGCAGCACTGGGACTAGTCGGCCAGATACGCAGTATTTT. This gives the protein CASSTGTSRPDTQYF.

A word on this clone: Additional DNA sequences in this sample encode the identical CDR3. The rearrangement uses TRBV5-1 and TRBJ2-7; TRBD2 aligns across 14 bases. Per the germline V gene, CDR1 is SGHRS and CDR2 is YFSETQ. Trimming removed 3 bases from V and 5 bases from J; junction bases left unmatched: 4. The CDR3 contains 15 residues. The CDR3 sequence: CASSSGLAGGDEQYF. CDR3 coding DNA: TGCGCCAGCAGCTCTGGACTAGCGGGAGGTGACGAGCAGTACTTC.

CDR3: CASRQTSGNKKNIQYF. CDR3 coding DNA: TGTGCCAGCAGACAGACTAGCGGGAATAAGAAAAACATTCAGTACTTC. The gene calls are TRBV28 and TRBJ2-4; 11 bases align to TRBD2. V was clipped by 6 bases and J by 4 bases; unmatched bases: 8. Germline V gene data show CDR1 as MDHEN and CDR2 as SYDVKM. The CDR3 extends over 16 amino acids.

Of note for this clone: Different DNA sequences within this sample yield the same CDR3. The chain employs TRBV5-1 and TRBJ1-1, with D hard to call. The CDR3 length is 13 residues. Trimming shortened V by 0 bases and J by 8 bases, and 11 bases separated the two germline ends. Germline CDR1 reads SGHRS; CDR2 reads YFSETQ. The CDR3 spells CASSLVPGGEAFF. In DNA form, the CDR3 reads TGCGCCAGCAGCTTGGTGCCCGGCGGGGAAGCTTTCTTT.

V is TRBV5-1 and J is TRBJ2-3, with 9 bases identical to TRBD2. V lost 0 bases and J lost 2; bases outside the gene matches: 4. Germline CDR1 and CDR2: SGHRS and YFSETQ. The CDR3 spans 16 residues. For the CDR3, the DNA is TGCGCCAGCAGCTTGGTAGCGGGGGCATACACAGATACGCAGTATTTT. This translates into CASSLVAGAYTDTQYF.

The chain combines TRBV15 with TRBJ2-5; 8 positions agree with TRBD1. The ends lost 3 bases at V and 5 bases at J; junction bases unmatched: 8. Germline V lookup: CDR1 LNHNV, CDR2 YYDKDF (reference sequence). This CDR3 has 15 residues. CDR3 in DNA: TGTGCCACCAGCAGGCTCGTGACAGGGGAGGAGACCCAGTACTTC. Protein: CATSRLVTGEETQYF.

This chain links TRBV11-2 with TRBJ1-2; D remains unclear. The germline V gene has CDR1 SGHAT and CDR2 FQNNGV. Trimming removed 3 bases from V and 2 bases from J, with 10 bases in between. This CDR3 is 14 amino acids long. CDR3 loop: CASSFSSDNYGYTF. DNA for the CDR3: TGTGCCAGCAGCTTCAGTTCAGACAACTATGGCTACACCTTC.

This chain connects TRBV4-2 to TRBJ1-5; D is undetermined. The CDR3 has 15 residues. V lost 0 bases, J lost 3 bases, and 9 bases lay in between. The germline V gene has CDR1 LGHNA and CDR2 YNFKEQ. Here the CDR3 DNA reads TGTGCCAGCAGCCAAGATTTAGCCTACAATCAGCCCCAGCATTTT. The encoded protein is CASSQDLAYNQPQHF.

The V gene is TRBV7-9, the J gene TRBJ2-3, with D possibly TRBD2 on 6 matching bases. The ends were cut back, 5 bases at V and 0 bases at J, with 18 bases in the middle. Germline V gives CDR1 SEHNR, CDR2 FQNEAQ (reference sequence). The CDR3 has 17 amino acids. The CDR3 reads CASSARPRGKSTDTQYF. The DNA for the CDR3 is TGTGCCAGCAGCGCACGCCCACGGGGGAAGAGCACAGATACGCAGTATTTT. Drawing the rest from reference TRBV7-9 and TRBJ2-3, the complete variable domain is DTGVSQNPRHKITKRGQNVTFRCDPISEHNRLYWYRQTLGQGPEFLTYFQNEAQLEKSRLLSDRFSAERPKGSFSTLEIQRTEQGDSAMYLCASSARPRGKSTDTQYFGPGTRLTVL.

The J gene is TRBJ2-1, the V gene TRBV19; 8 nucleotides align to TRBD1. Germline CDR1 LNHDA, CDR2 SQIVND (reference sequence). After removal of 7 bases from V and 7 bases from J, the junction contained 6 bases not matched to a gene. The CDR3 has 13 amino acids. Here the CDR3 reads CASKDRGRNEQFF. CDR3 nucleotides: TGTGCCAGTAAAGACAGGGGTAGGAATGAGCAGTTCTTC.

The J gene is TRBJ2-2, the V gene TRBV7-7; D may be TRBD2 (6 bases). Germline CDR1 and CDR2: SSHAT and FNYEAQ (reference sequence). The CDR3 covers 17 residues. V was cut by 4 bases and J by 2 bases, with 17 bases left in between. The CDR3 bases are TGTGCCAGCAGCTCCATAGTTGGAGGGAGAAACACCGGGGAGCTGTTTTTT. The encoded protein is CASSSIVGGRNTGELFF.

The chain has TRBV6-1 and TRBJ2-7; TRBD1 matches 8 bases. The germline V gene encodes CDR1 MNHNS and CDR2 SASEGT. Trimming removed 6 bases from V and 3 bases from J; junction bases left unmatched: 7. This CDR3 is built from 14 residues. The CDR3 DNA follows: TGTGCCAGCAGATTTTCCGGGACAGGCTACGAGCAGTACTTC. Amino acid sequence: CASRFSGTGYEQYF.